The 17 T cell receptor beta chains given below trace back to one sample, sequenced in a study of early T cells in non-severe SARS-CoV-2 infection. MiXCR, run by TCRdb on the 5' RACE reads, gives a single entry per CDR3 protein. The sample comprises fewer than 100,000 distinct CDR3 sequences, around 9.9% of which are singletons, and 4.8% rests with the top ten. Sample: whole blood. These receptors all come from an adult who was a healthcare worker with PCR-confirmed SARS-CoV-2 infection or an uninfected control (not recorded which).

The chain has TRBV14 and TRBJ2-5; 13 nucleotides match TRBD2. This CDR3 is built from 19 residues. CDR1 is SGHDN and CDR2 is FVKESK in the germline V gene. V was clipped by 3 bases and J by 2 bases; unmatched bases: 12. The CDR3 DNA sequence: TGTGCCAGCAGCCAGAACGCCGGGACTAGCGGGACCTGGCAAGAGACCCAGTACTTC. Translated, it gives CASSQNAGTSGTWQETQYF.

The V gene is TRBV28, the J gene TRBJ2-7; D is uncertain. There are 12 residues in the CDR3. The germline V gene has CDR1 MDHEN and CDR2 SYDVKM. Trimming pared 8 bases from V and 7 bases from J, leaving 15 bases between. The CDR3 DNA follows: TGTGCCAGCTGTACCCCAGTAGGGGAGCAGTACTTC. Translating it yields CASCTPVGEQYF.

This clonotype was observed a few times. The rearrangement uses TRBV9 and TRBJ1-6, with D possibly being TRBD1 (6 bases). Trimming took off 4 bases at V and 5 bases at J, with 16 bases between the two ends. The CDR3 contains 16 residues. The V gene's germline CDR1 is SGDLS and CDR2 YYNGEE. The CDR3 DNA sequence: TGTGCCAGCAGCCCCACAGGGTCTTGGAATAATTCACCCCTCCACTTT. Residues: CASSPTGSWNNSPLHF.

This clonotype was seen many times. V and J are TRBV12-3 or TRBV12-4 and TRBJ2-3; 9 bases agree with TRBD2. This CDR3 is built from 15 residues. Trimming removed 8 bases from V and 2 bases from J; junction bases left unmatched: 8. For the CDR3, the DNA is TGTGCCAGCTCCCTTGCGGGGGGGGCCACAGATACGCAGTATTTT. Translation: CASSLAGGATDTQYF.

This clonotype was found many times. The chain uses TRBV9 and TRBJ2-1, with 7 positions matching TRBD1. This CDR3 region has 14 residues. In germline, CDR1 is SGDLS, CDR2 YYNGEE. Losses at the gene ends were 3 bases for V and 9 bases for J; bases not matched to a gene: 9. CDR3 amino acids: CASSARDSASEQFF. The DNA of the CDR3 is TGTGCCAGCAGCGCCCGGGACAGCGCGAGTGAGCAGTTCTTC.

The sample holds many counts of this clonotype. The V gene is TRBV7-3, the J gene TRBJ2-3, with 9 positions matching TRBD2. V gave up 5 bases and J gave up 2 bases; unmatched junction bases: 8. Per germline, CDR1 SGHTA and CDR2 FQGTGA. There are 16 residues in the CDR3. Here the CDR3 DNA reads TGTGCCAGCAGCCTCAGTAGCGGGAGCCCCACAGATACGCAGTATTTT. This sequence encodes CASSLSSGSPTDTQYF.

This clonotype turned up a few times. J is TRBJ2-7 and V is TRBV20-1, with D perhaps matching TRBD2 (6 bases). The V end lost 0 bases, the J end lost 4 bases, and 13 bases lay between the germline ends. From germline, CDR1 is DFQATT and CDR2 SNEGSKA (reference sequence). The CDR3 loop spans 14 amino acids. CDR3: CSARDTGLSYEQYF. CDR3 bases: TGCAGTGCTAGAGATACGGGACTTTCGTACGAGCAGTACTTC.

The table lists this clonotype with many counts. The V and J genes are TRBV7-9 and TRBJ2-3; TRBD2 aligns across 10 bases. CDR1 and CDR2 from the germline V gene are SEHNR and FQNEAQ (reference sequence). The CDR3 has 18 residues. J lost 0 bases, V lost 1 base, and 7 bases had no gene match. The CDR3 loop reads CASSLGLAGASSTDTQYF. In DNA, the CDR3 is TGTGCCAGCAGCTTAGGTCTAGCGGGGGCCTCGAGCACAGATACGCAGTATTTT.

Points on this clonotype: Given a much more abundant clone one base away, this may be a read error. The chain links TRBV9 to TRBJ2-3; 9 positions match TRBD2. Germline V gene data show CDR1 as SGDLS and CDR2 as YYNGEE. With V trimmed by 3 bases and J by 11 bases, 13 bases remained unmatched. CDR3 length: 15 amino acids. CDR3 protein: CASSATSGTGYMQYF. As DNA, the CDR3 is TGTGCCAGCAGCGCGACTAGCGGCACCGGGTATATGCAGTATTTT.

CDR3 amino acids: CASSSPSREGAFF. DNA for the CDR3: TGTGCCAGCAGCTCCCCGTCCCGCGAGGGAGCTTTCTTT. The rearrangement links TRBV3-1 to TRBJ1-1; no firm D call. The length of the CDR3 is 13 residues. The V end was cut by 5 bases, the J end by 10 bases, with 17 bases between. Germline V gives CDR1 LGHDT, CDR2 YNNKEL (reference sequence).

This clonotype has a handful of counts. The chain combines TRBV6-5 with TRBJ1-1; D uncertain. The CDR3 is 16 amino acids. CDR1 MNHEY and CDR2 SVGAGI come from the germline V gene. The V end was cut by 8 bases, the J end by 5 bases, with 24 bases between. CDR3 residues: CASVGGLRSGRTEAFF. The CDR3 bases are TGTGCCAGCGTTGGAGGGCTTCGATCCGGGAGAACTGAAGCTTTCTTT.

This clonotype was seen only a few times. The CDR3 sequence: CASSSTEPRDRASTDTQYF. Written as DNA, the CDR3 is TGTGCCAGCAGCTCCACTGAACCCCGGGACAGGGCTAGCACAGATACGCAGTATTTT. The rearrangement links TRBV5-4 to TRBJ2-3, with 9 bases fitting TRBD1. The CDR3 consists of 19 residues. Germline CDR1 SGHNT, CDR2 YYREEE (reference sequence). Trimming took 3 bases from V and 0 from J; bases not matched to a gene: 14.

This clonotype was observed at least ten times. J is TRBJ2-1 and V is TRBV20-1; 8 bases match TRBD2. CDR1 and CDR2 (germline): DFQATT, SNEGSKA (reference sequence). V shed 7 bases, J shed 14 bases, and the junction held 10 bases outside the gene matches. The CDR3 loop spans 11 amino acids. The CDR3 here is CSGSGTAKEFF. Written as DNA, the CDR3 is TGCAGTGGTAGCGGGACCGCGAAGGAGTTCTTC.

The chain uses TRBV12-3 or TRBV12-4 and TRBJ2-5; perhaps TRBD1 as D (5 bases). With 7 bases removed from V and 5 bases from J, the gap between germline ends came to 8 bases. CDR3 size: 11 residues. CDR3 protein: CASKGMETQYF. CDR3 coding DNA: TGTGCCAGCAAGGGGATGGAGACCCAGTACTTC.

The chain employs TRBV20-1 and TRBJ2-7; 7 nucleotides align to TRBD2. Germline assignment: CDR1 DFQATT and CDR2 SNEGSKA (reference sequence). The CDR3 contains 12 residues. CDR3 region: CSRTSISYEQYF. The CDR3 DNA reads as TGCAGCAGGACTAGTATATCCTACGAGCAGTACTTC.

This clonotype was detected many times. The chain joins TRBV4-2 to TRBJ2-7; TRBD2 agrees at 7 bases. CDR3 length equals 15 residues. Germline lookup yields CDR1 LGHNA and CDR2 YNFKEQ. Trimming took 0 bases from V and 4 from J; bases not matched to a gene: 6. CDR3 DNA: TGTGCCAGCAGCCAAGACGGGAGGAATAGTTACGAGCAGTACTTC. Translation gives CASSQDGRNSYEQYF.

V gene TRBV2 combines with J gene TRBJ2-1; no clear D. With 4 bases removed from V and 9 bases from J, the gap between germline ends came to 22 bases. Germline V gives CDR1 SNHLY, CDR2 FYNNEI. The CDR3 sequence is 16 residues long. As DNA, the CDR3 is TGTGCCAGCAGTGCCCGGCCAAACGATCTTCTGGGTGAGCAGTTCTTC. As protein: CASSARPNDLLGEQFF.